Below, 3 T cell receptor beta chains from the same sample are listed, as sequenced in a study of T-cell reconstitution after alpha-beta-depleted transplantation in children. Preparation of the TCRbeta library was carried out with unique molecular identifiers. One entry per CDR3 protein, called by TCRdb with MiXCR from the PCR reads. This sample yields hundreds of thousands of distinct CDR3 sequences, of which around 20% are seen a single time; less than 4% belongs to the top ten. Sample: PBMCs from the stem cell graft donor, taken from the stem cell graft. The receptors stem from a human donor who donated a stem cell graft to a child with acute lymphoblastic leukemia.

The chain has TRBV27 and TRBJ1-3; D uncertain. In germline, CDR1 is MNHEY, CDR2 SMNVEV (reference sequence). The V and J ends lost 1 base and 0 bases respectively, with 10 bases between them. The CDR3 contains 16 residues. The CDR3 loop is CASSLFTPSSGNTIYF. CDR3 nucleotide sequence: TGTGCCAGCAGTTTATTCACCCCGAGCTCTGGAAACACCATATATTTT.

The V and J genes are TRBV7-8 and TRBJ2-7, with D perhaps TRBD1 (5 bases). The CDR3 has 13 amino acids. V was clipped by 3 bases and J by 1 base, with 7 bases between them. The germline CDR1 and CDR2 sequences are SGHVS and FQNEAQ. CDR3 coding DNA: TGTGCCAGCAGCTTTAGACAGTCCTACGAGCAGTACTTC. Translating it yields CASSFRQSYEQYF.

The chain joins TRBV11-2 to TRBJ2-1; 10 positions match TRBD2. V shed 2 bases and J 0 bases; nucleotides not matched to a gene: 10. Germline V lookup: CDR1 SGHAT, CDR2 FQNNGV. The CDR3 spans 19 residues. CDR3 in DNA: TGTGCCAGCAGCTTACGGGGTACTAGCGGGAATAGCTCCTACAATGAGCAGTTCTTC. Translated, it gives CASSLRGTSGNSSYNEQFF. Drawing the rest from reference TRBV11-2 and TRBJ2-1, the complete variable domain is EAGVAQSPRYKIIEKRQSVAFWCNPISGHATLYWYQQILGQGPKLLIQFQNNGVVDDSQLPKDRFSAERLKGVDSTLKIQPAKLEDSAVYLCASSLRGTSGNSSYNEQFFGPGTRLTVL.